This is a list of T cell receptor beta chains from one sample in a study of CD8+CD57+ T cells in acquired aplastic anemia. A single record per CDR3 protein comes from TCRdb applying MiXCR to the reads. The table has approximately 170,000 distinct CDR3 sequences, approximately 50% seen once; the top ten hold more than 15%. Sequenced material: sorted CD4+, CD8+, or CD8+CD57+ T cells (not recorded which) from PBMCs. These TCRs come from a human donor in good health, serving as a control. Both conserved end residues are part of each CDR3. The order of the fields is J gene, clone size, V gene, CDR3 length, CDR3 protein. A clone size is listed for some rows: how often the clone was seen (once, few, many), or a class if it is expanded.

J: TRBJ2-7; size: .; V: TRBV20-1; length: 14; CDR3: CSAMGGPGSYEQYF
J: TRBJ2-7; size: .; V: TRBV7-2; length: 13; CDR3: CASSGWTDGEQYF
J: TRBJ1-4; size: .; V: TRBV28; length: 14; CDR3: CASSLGQGREKLFF
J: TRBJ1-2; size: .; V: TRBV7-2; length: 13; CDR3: CASSFQKNYGYTF
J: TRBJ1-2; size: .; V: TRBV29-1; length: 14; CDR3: CSVGTIRGPVGYTF
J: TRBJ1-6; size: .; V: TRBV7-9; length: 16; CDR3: CASSLAKGLQYSPLHF
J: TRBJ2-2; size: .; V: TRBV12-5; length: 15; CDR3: CASGFGGFDTGELFF
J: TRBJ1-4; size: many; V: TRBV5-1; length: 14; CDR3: CASNRGGSNEKLFF
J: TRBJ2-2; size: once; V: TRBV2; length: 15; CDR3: CASRGGQKLTGELFF
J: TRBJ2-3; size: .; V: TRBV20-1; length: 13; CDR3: CSATAGGRDTQYF
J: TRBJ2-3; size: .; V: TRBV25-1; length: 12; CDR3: CASSGNTDTQYF
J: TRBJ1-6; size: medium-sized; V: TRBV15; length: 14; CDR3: CATSSAGGYSPLHF
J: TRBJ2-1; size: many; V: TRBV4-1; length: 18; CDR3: CASSRGLAGVSSYNEQFF
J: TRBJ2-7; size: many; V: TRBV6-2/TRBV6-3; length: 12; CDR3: CASSPTWGEQYF